The rows below give T cell receptor beta chains drawn from one sample of a study of T cells in Graves' hyperthyroidism and ophthalmopathy. TCRdb analysed the multiplex PCR reads with MiXCR anew, one entry per CDR3 protein. The table has 95,000 to 110,000 distinct CDR3 sequences, approximately 16% seen once. The sample was blood. The source is a woman aged 45 to 65 with Graves' hyperthyroidism. The CDR3 runs from the conserved cysteine through the conserved F or W. A D gene is named only where the DNA matches it firmly. The listing skips clone size in some rows; elsewhere it reads once, few, many or a size class.

D	length	V	J	size	CDR3	DNA
-	13	TRBV5-8	TRBJ2-7	-	CASSLAKTSEQYF	TGTGCCAGCAGCTTGGCCAAGACTAGCGAGCAGTACTTC
-	18	TRBV27	TRBJ2-3	many	CASSSIWTSGGITDTQYF	TGTGCCAGCAGTTCCATCTGGACTTCCGGAGGAATCACAGATACGCAGTATTTT
-	14	TRBV14	TRBJ1-6	many	CASSPDPTFSPLHF	TGTGCCAGCAGCCCCGACCCAACGTTCTCACCCCTCCACTTT
-	13	TRBV11-2	TRBJ2-2	many	CASSLELTGELFF	TGTGCCAGCAGCTTAGAACTCACCGGGGAGCTGTTTTTT
TRBD1	19	TRBV28	TRBJ2-7	-	CASSLMSATGTGGIYEQYF	TGTGCCAGCAGTTTAATGTCGGCGACCGGGACAGGGGGCATCTACGAGCAGTACTTC
TRBD2	16	TRBV7-9	TRBJ2-1	few	CASSALAGTTYNEQFF	TGTGCCAGCAGCGCCCTAGCGGGAACAACCTACAATGAGCAGTTCTTC
-	14	TRBV29-1	TRBJ2-1	many	CSVSGHSSYNEQFF	TGCAGCGTTAGCGGGCATAGCTCCTACAATGAGCAGTTCTTC
-	17	TRBV12-3/TRBV12-4	TRBJ2-1	many	CASSLVSRLAYYNEQFF	TGTGCCAGCAGTTTAGTGTCAAGGCTAGCGTACTACAATGAGCAGTTCTTC
-	13	TRBV3-1	TRBJ1-1	many	CASSQELSTEAFF	TGTGCCAGCAGCCAAGAACTAAGCACTGAAGCTTTCTTT
-	14	TRBV30	TRBJ2-3	many	CAWSVNRATDTQYF	TGTGCCTGGAGTGTGAACAGGGCCACAGATACGCAGTATTTT
-	16	TRBV27	TRBJ2-3	many	CASSLYAGSGGDTQYF	TGTGCCAGCAGTTTATACGCGGGGAGTGGTGGAGATACGCAGTATTTT
TRBD1	13	TRBV12-5	TRBJ2-5	few	CASGQDRVRTQYF	TGTGCTAGTGGCCAGGACAGGGTGCGGACCCAGTACTTC
TRBD2	16	TRBV12-3/TRBV12-4	TRBJ2-1	many	CASTLGLAEANNEQFF	TGTGCCAGCACCTTAGGACTAGCGGAAGCCAACAATGAGCAGTTCTTC
TRBD1	16	TRBV15	TRBJ1-4	many	CATSRDRGATNEKLFF	TGTGCCACCAGCAGGGACAGGGGGGCCACTAATGAAAAACTGTTTTTT
TRBD1	15	TRBV19	TRBJ1-1	once	CASSAEGTGGTGAFF	TGTGCCAGTAGTGCAGAGGGGACAGGGGGCACTGGAGCTTTCTTT
-	11	TRBV20-1	TRBJ1-1	few	CSARETAEAFF	TGCAGTGCTAGAGAGACCGCTGAAGCTTTCTTT
-	13	TRBV28	TRBJ1-4	many	CASSIETGEKLFF	TGTGCCAGCAGTATAGAGACGGGTGAAAAACTGTTTTTT
TRBD1	15	TRBV2	TRBJ1-2	many	CASSDRGQTNYGYTF	TGTGCCAGCAGTGACAGGGGGCAAACTAACTATGGCTACACCTTC
-	14	TRBV5-1	TRBJ1-1	many	CASSYSPPNTEAFF	TGCGCCAGCAGCTATAGCCCCCCGAACACTGAAGCTTTCTTT
-	16	TRBV18	TRBJ2-7	many	CASSPKNDRSSYEQYF	TGTGCCAGCTCACCTAAAAACGACAGGAGCTCCTACGAGCAGTACTTC
-	13	TRBV28	TRBJ2-6	many	CASSLSGANVLTF	TGTGCCAGCAGTTTATCTGGGGCCAACGTCCTGACTTTC
-	14	TRBV5-4	TRBJ2-5	many	CASSLKGPDKTQYF	TGTGCCAGCAGCTTGAAGGGCCCGGACAAGACCCAGTACTTC
-	17	TRBV9	TRBJ2-2	-	CASSMRRLAENTGELFF	TGTGCCAGCAGCATGCGGAGGCTAGCCGAAAACACCGGGGAGCTGTTTTTT
-	16	TRBV27	TRBJ1-4	many	CASSLSPTGQNEKLFF	TGTGCCAGCAGTTTATCCCCGACAGGACAAAATGAAAAACTGTTTTTT
-	14	TRBV29-1	TRBJ2-2	many	CSVSRQGNTGELFF	TGCAGCGTTTCTCGGCAGGGCAACACCGGGGAGCTGTTTTTT
-	17	TRBV11-2	TRBJ1-3	-	CASSLVSQASSGNTIYF	TGTGCCAGCAGCTTGGTCTCACAGGCTTCCTCTGGAAACACCATATATTTT
-	14	TRBV5-1	TRBJ2-1	-	CASSRYRTGGGQFF	TGCGCCAGCAGCCGCTACCGCACCGGGGGAGGGCAGTTCTTC
TRBD1	16	TRBV7-7	TRBJ2-1	few	CASSLGGGQGAGEQFF	TGTGCTAGCAGCTTAGGGGGGGGACAGGGGGCAGGCGAGCAGTTCTTC
TRBD1	16	TRBV20-1	TRBJ2-2	-	CSAREQGLLDTGELFF	TGCAGTGCTAGAGAACAGGGGTTATTGGACACCGGGGAGCTGTTTTTT
TRBD2	15	TRBV5-6	TRBJ2-1	many	CASSSGLADYNEQFF	TGTGCCAGCAGTTCGGGACTAGCGGATTACAATGAGCAGTTCTTC
TRBD2	18	TRBV4-1	TRBJ2-2	many	CASSQGGLAGVGSGELFF	TGCGCCAGCAGCCAAGGGGGACTAGCGGGAGTCGGGTCCGGGGAGCTGTTTTTT
-	15	TRBV19	TRBJ2-1	many	CASSIFAYSTNKQFF	TGTGCCAGTAGTATTTTTGCCTACTCGACCAATAAGCAGTTCTTC
-	15	TRBV7-7	TRBJ2-5	many	CASSLGSGFQGTQYF	TGTGCTAGCAGCTTAGGAAGTGGATTTCAGGGGACCCAGTACTTC
TRBD2	19	TRBV11-2	TRBJ2-3	-	CASSLVAGLAGGPEDTQYF	TGTGCCAGCAGCTTAGTTGCGGGACTAGCGGGAGGGCCAGAAGATACGCAGTATTTT
TRBD1	14	TRBV6-1	TRBJ2-1	few	CASRGQGIVSEQFF	TGTGCCAGCAGAGGACAGGGGATTGTCTCTGAGCAGTTCTTC
-	14	TRBV20-1	TRBJ1-1	many	CSANTPDRDTEAFF	TGCAGTGCCAATACTCCAGATCGGGACACTGAAGCTTTCTTT
-	18	TRBV18	TRBJ1-5	many	CASSPTDTRRLSNQPQHF	TGTGCCAGCTCCCCTACTGACACGAGACGTTTGAGTAATCAGCCCCAGCATTTT